One sample yielded the 14 T cell receptor beta chains listed below, sequenced in a study of early T cells in non-severe SARS-CoV-2 infection. TCRdb ran MiXCR on the 5' RACE reads and lists one entry per CDR3 protein. The sample yields about 59,000 distinct CDR3 sequences, 10% to 11% seen once. Sequences were obtained from whole blood. The receptors stem from an adult who was a healthcare worker with PCR-confirmed SARS-CoV-2 infection or an uninfected control (not recorded which).

This clonotype was seen ten or more times. The V gene is TRBV24-1, the J gene TRBJ2-2; possibly TRBD2 for D (5 bases). Germline loops: CDR1 KGHDR, CDR2 SFDVKD. This CDR3 has 15 residues. Trimming shortened V by 1 base and J by 6 bases, and 11 bases separated the two germline ends. The CDR3 sequence is CATSDFRGQPGELFF. CDR3 in DNA: TGTGCCACCAGTGATTTCCGGGGTCAGCCCGGGGAGCTGTTTTTT.

This clonotype was counted only a few times. This chain uses TRBV20-1 with TRBJ2-4; 14 bases map to TRBD2. This CDR3 contains 15 residues. The germline gives CDR1 DFQATT, CDR2 SNEGSKA (reference sequence). The junction had 9 bases not matched to a gene; V was cut back by 6 bases and J by 8 bases. The CDR3 sequence is CSAETGTSGGYIQYF. CDR3 nucleotide sequence: TGCAGTGCCGAGACCGGGACTAGCGGGGGTTACATTCAGTACTTC.

This clonotype was counted many times. The chain couples TRBV7-2 to TRBJ2-2, with a weak D call TRBD2 (7 bases). Looked up from germline, CDR1 is SGHTA and CDR2 is FQGNSA. With 2 bases removed from V and 5 bases from J, the gap between germline ends came to 15 bases. The CDR3 runs to 16 residues. The CDR3 protein is CASSLKAGAITGELFF. DNA for the CDR3: TGTGCCAGCAGCTTAAAGGCGGGGGCGATAACCGGGGAGCTGTTTTTT.

There are many counts of this clonotype. This sequence joins TRBV29-1 and TRBJ2-5, with D unresolved. Germline CDR1 SQVTM, CDR2 ANQGSEA. This CDR3 spans 13 amino acids. V was clipped by 5 bases and J by 7 bases, with 17 bases between them. The CDR3 is CSVPIHGMVTQYF. CDR3 bases: TGCAGCGTTCCGATCCACGGAATGGTGACCCAGTACTTC.

This clonotype was observed a few times. CDR3 residues: CASSLHSWEQFF. The CDR3 nucleotides read TGTGCCAGCAGTCTCCATAGCTGGGAGCAGTTCTTC. V usage is TRBV12-3 or TRBV12-4 and J usage is TRBJ2-1, with D unclear. The CDR3 covers 12 residues. V was cut by 5 bases and J by 10 bases, with 12 bases left in between.

This clonotype has at least ten counts. The chain has TRBV20-1 and TRBJ2-5; no clear D. This CDR3 contains 12 residues. V lost 2 bases and J 2 bases, leaving 6 bases between the germline ends. In germline, CDR1 is DFQATT, CDR2 SNEGSKA (reference sequence). CDR3 region: CSARRRQETQYF. The CDR3 DNA is TGCAGTGCTAGACGGCGGCAAGAGACCCAGTACTTC.

The chain employs TRBV20-1 and TRBJ2-7; perhaps TRBD1 as D (6 bases). The germline V and J ends were trimmed by 6 bases and 6 bases, with 15 bases remaining between them. The CDR3 runs 12 residues. Germline loops: CDR1 DFQATT, CDR2 SNEGSKA (reference sequence). The CDR3 reads CSAWQGPSEQYF. For the CDR3, the DNA is TGCAGTGCCTGGCAGGGGCCCTCCGAGCAGTACTTC.

This clonotype was recorded at least ten times. Its ends do not fully match the called genes, so a read error is possible. The chain joins TRBV2 to TRBJ2-7, with 8 nucleotides matching TRBD2. Germline V gene data show CDR1 as SNHLY and CDR2 as FYNNEI. The length of the CDR3 is 13 residues. CDR3 sequence reads: CASRAGGSHEQYF. In DNA form, the CDR3 reads TGTGCCAGCCGGGCGGGGGGCTCCCACGAGCAGTACTTC.

V and J are TRBV4-3 and TRBJ1-2; D may be TRBD1 (6 bases). The CDR3 runs to 15 residues. In germline, CDR1 is LGHNA, CDR2 YSLEER. The V end was cut by 4 bases, the J end by 0 bases, with 12 bases between. Written as DNA, the CDR3 is TGCGCCAGCAGCCCTGGGGACATAGCTAACTATGGCTACACCTTC. Translation gives CASSPGDIANYGYTF.

This clonotype was seen ten or more times. The chain recombines TRBV15 with TRBJ2-2, with D possibly TRBD2 on 7 matching bases. CDR1 and CDR2 (germline): LNHNV, YYDKDF (reference sequence). This CDR3 has 14 residues. The V end was cut by 6 bases, the J end by 4 bases, with 12 bases between. The CDR3 DNA sequence: TGTGCCACCAGTGGGGGGGCCTCCACCGGGGAGCTGTTTTTT. It yields the protein CATSGGASTGELFF.

The CDR3 sequence: CSASRSAGAREQYF. The DNA for the CDR3 is TGCAGTGCTAGTCGCTCGGCGGGGGCTCGGGAGCAGTACTTC. The gene calls are TRBV20-1 and TRBJ2-7; D may be TRBD2 (7 bases). Germline V CDR1 and CDR2: DFQATT, SNEGSKA (reference sequence). The germline V and J ends were trimmed by 3 bases and 7 bases, with 19 bases remaining between them. The CDR3 has 14 residues.

This clonotype was observed a handful of times. CDR3 amino acids: CATLGQSGGETQYF. CDR3 DNA sequence: TGTGCTACACTTGGGCAGTCCGGAGGAGAGACCCAGTACTTC. This rearrangement joins TRBV28 to TRBJ2-5, with D perhaps matching TRBD2 (5 bases). The CDR3 sequence is 14 residues long. CDR1 and CDR2 from the germline V gene are MDHEN and SYDVKM.

Notes on this clonotype: A much larger clone is a single base away; this may be a read error. It is likely a read error, because the conserved phenylalanine at the end of the CDR3 is missing. The chain joins TRBV6-2 or TRBV6-3 to TRBJ2-3; no reliable D call. The V end lost 5 bases, the J end lost 6 bases, and 6 bases lay between the germline ends. The CDR3 is 11 residues long. The germline V gene has CDR1 MNHEY and CDR2 SVGEGT. The CDR3 protein is CASSPADTQYS. The CDR3 DNA sequence: TGTGCCAGCAGTCCCGCGGATACGCAGTATTCT.

This clonotype has more than one count but fewer than ten. The CDR3 region is CASSPTTGSEAFF. CDR3 DNA sequence: TGTGCCAGCTCACCAACTACAGGGTCTGAAGCTTTCTTT. The chain uses TRBV18 and TRBJ1-1, with D possibly matching TRBD1 (6 bases). CDR3 length: 13 amino acids. V was cut by 2 bases and J by 6 bases, with 10 bases left in between. Germline loops: CDR1 KGHSH, CDR2 LQKENI.